The clone carrying this TCR beta chain was observed many times. Trimming shortened V by 3 bases and J by 2 bases, and 7 bases separated the two germline ends. CDR3 length: 12 residues. Germline CDR1 reads SQVTM; CDR2 reads ANQGSEA. Time point of the sample: patch test 1, 2 weeks after DPC sensitization. As to treatment: therapeutic diphenylcyclopropenone sensitization with weekly scalp DPC. The sample belongs to a study of human T cells and chemical hapten exposure. Per the original data handling: Samples contained a median of approximately 100,000 TCRs, with a range of roughly 20,000 to 750,000. TCRdb re-called the RACE reads through MiXCR, storing one row per CDR3 protein. None of the V and J calls come from the authors' own analysis; TCRdb made them. The data contain approximately 400,000 distinct CDR3 sequences, roughly 5% of them singletons.

This TCR came from a woman between 50 and 59 years old with alopecia areata. Some clones in this sample may be carry-over from other donors' samples. The sequencing here drew on whole blood, taken in connection with sensitization to the hapten diphenylcyclopropenone (DPC). The rearrangement links TRBV29-1 to TRBJ1-2; no clear D gene. The DNA of the CDR3 is TGCAGCGTTGACATTCCCAACTATGGCTACACCTTC. It codes for CSVDIPNYGYTF.